The entry below gives a single T cell receptor beta chain sequence along with its context. These data belong to a study of T cells in Graves' hyperthyroidism and ophthalmopathy. From RNA transcripts, TCR beta CDR3 regions were amplified. RT-PCR in the first round (using the HTBI primer set) targeted the TCR CDR3. Each CDR3 protein gets one entry after TCRdb re-called the multiplex PCR reads with MiXCR. The sample comprises around 690,000 distinct CDR3 sequences, approximately 15% of which are singletons, and roughly a sixth rests with the top ten. CDR3 length: 15 residues. CDR1 LGHNA and CDR2 YNFKEQ come from the germline V gene. With 1 base clipped from V and 9 bases from J, the junction kept 5 bases outside the gene matches.

The rearrangement links TRBV4-2 to TRBJ2-1; 11 nucleotides agree with TRBD2. Material: blood. The source of this sequence is a middle-aged man with Graves' hyperthyroidism. CDR3 nucleotide sequence: TGTGCCAGCAGCCAAGGAATAGGACTAGCGGGTGAGCAGTTCTTC. As protein: CASSQGIGLAGEQFF.